This entry lists 5 T cell receptor beta chains sequenced from one sample in a study of blood T cell repertoires in COVID-19. Here immunoSEQ multiplex PCR was the method, and the copy in TCRdb shows in-frame clones only, minus some. The sample has under 100,000 clones; about 89% are singletons. The sequencing input was peripheral blood. The receptors here all came from a woman aged 70 to 79 with acute or convalescent COVID-19.

The chain links TRBV19 to TRBJ1-5; a weak D match, TRBD1 (6 bases). The germline CDR1 and CDR2 sequences are LNHDA and SQIVND (reference sequence). V was cut by 4 bases and J by 0 bases, with 16 bases left in between. The CDR3 has 17 amino acids. The CDR3 nucleotides read TGTGCCAGTAGTAATAGGATCAGGGGACGTAGCAATCAGCCCCAGCATTTT. Its translation: CASSNRIRGRSNQPQHF.

This sequence joins TRBV19 and TRBJ1-1; D call uncertain. The V and J ends lost 4 bases and 0 bases respectively, with 9 bases between them. The CDR3 totals 14 residues. Germline CDR1 LNHDA, CDR2 SQIVND (reference sequence). The CDR3 region has the DNA TGTGCCAGTAGTAGGCTCGATCTGAACACTGAAGCTTTCTTT. As protein: CASSRLDLNTEAFF.

The chain is built from TRBV4-1 and TRBJ2-1; 12 bases line up with TRBD2. The V gene's germline CDR1 is MGHRA and CDR2 YSYEKL. The CDR3 contains 16 residues. Germline trimming cut 1 base from V and 7 bases from J; bases unmatched to any gene: 5. CDR3 region: CASSQGTSGIQNEQFF. Here the CDR3 DNA reads TGCGCCAGCAGCCAAGGGACTAGCGGGATTCAGAATGAGCAGTTCTTC.

V is TRBV27 and J is TRBJ2-3; 7 positions match TRBD2. This CDR3 is built from 15 residues. Trimming took 5 bases from V and 3 from J; bases not matched to a gene: 8. CDR1 and CDR2 (germline): MNHEY, SMNVEV (reference sequence). CDR3 sequence (DNA): TGTGCCAGCAGTCTCAGGGAGGGTTTGACAGATACGCAGTATTTT. Translated: CASSLREGLTDTQYF.

This rearrangement joins TRBV27 to TRBJ2-3; 12 bases are a match to TRBD2. The trim removed 6 bases at V and 5 bases at J, leaving 12 bases unmatched. There are 17 residues in the CDR3. CDR1 and CDR2 from the germline V gene are MNHEY and SMNVEV (reference sequence). As DNA, the CDR3 is TGTGCCAGCAGACCTAGCGGGAGGGCTGTTTCCAAAGATACGCAGTATTTT. Translating gives CASRPSGRAVSKDTQYF.